These 25 T cell receptor beta chains share one sample of origin, sequenced in a study of cytomegalovirus exposure and HLA in healthy donors. TCRdb keeps only in-frame clones here, not all; method: immunoSEQ multiplex PCR. The data hold 150,000 to 250,000 clones, with 81% observed a single time. The sample taken for sequencing was PBMCs. The receptor set was obtained from a woman aged 25 to 39 in good health and CMV-seronegative.

The genes are TRBV2 and TRBJ1-4; D remains ambiguous. Trimming stripped 1 base from V and 8 bases from J, with 17 bases between. The CDR3 sequence is 16 residues long. CDR1 and CDR2 (germline): SNHLY, FYNNEI. Here the CDR3 reads CASSEVGGWRIEKLFF. CDR3 sequence (DNA): TGTGCCAGCAGTGAAGTCGGAGGGTGGCGCATAGAAAAACTGTTTTTT.

The chain recombines TRBV13 with TRBJ2-7, with TRBD1 matching over 10 bases. Germline V lookup: CDR1 PRHDT, CDR2 FYEKMQ (reference sequence). V was clipped by 2 bases and J by 0 bases; unmatched bases: 4. The CDR3 is made up of 16 amino acids. This chain's CDR3 is CASSLMGQGSSYEQYF. The DNA of the CDR3 is TGTGCCAGCAGCTTAATGGGACAGGGGAGCTCCTACGAGCAGTACTTC.

The rearrangement uses TRBV5-6 and TRBJ1-2; unclear D gene. V gave up 0 bases and J gave up 8 bases, with 11 bases separating them. The CDR3 totals 13 residues. Germline lookup yields CDR1 SGHDT and CDR2 YYEEEE. As DNA, the CDR3 is TGTGCCAGCAGCTTGGAACGGGTGTGGGGCTACACCTTC. Its translation: CASSLERVWGYTF. Drawing the rest from reference TRBV5-6 and TRBJ1-2, the complete variable domain is DAGVTQSPTHLIKTRGQQVTLRCSPKSGHDTVSWYQQALGQGPQFIFQYYEEEERQRGNFPDRFSGHQFPNYSSELNVNALLLGDSALYLCASSLERVWGYTFGSGTRLTVV.

Only one count was recorded for this clone. J is TRBJ1-1 and V is TRBV14; 8 bases are shared with TRBD1. The CDR3 loop spans 16 amino acids. Germline CDR1 reads SGHDN; CDR2 reads FVKESK. The V and J ends lost 4 bases and 1 base, in that order; junction bases with no gene match: 8. CDR3 coding DNA: TGTGCCAGCAGCCTCAAACAGGGGGAAGGGAACACTGAAGCTTTCTTT. Translated: CASSLKQGEGNTEAFF.

The V call is TRBV11-2, the J call TRBJ2-2; D may be TRBD2 (5 bases). The CDR3 runs 16 residues. V was cut by 4 bases and J by 0 bases, with 12 bases left in between. In germline, CDR1 is SGHAT, CDR2 FQNNGV. CDR3: CASSSLVRANTGELFF. CDR3 DNA sequence: TGTGCCAGCAGCTCACTAGTACGCGCGAACACCGGGGAGCTGTTTTTT.

As for this clone: This likely stems from a read error, as it lies one base from a far larger clone. The chain employs TRBV7-6 and TRBJ1-5; 10 bases map to TRBD1. The junction had 3 bases not matched to a gene; V was cut back by 5 bases and J by 2 bases. Germline V gene sequence: CDR1 SGHVS, CDR2 FNYEAQ. The CDR3 loop spans 15 amino acids. The chain's CDR3 is CASSPGTGGNQPQHF. CDR3 sequence (DNA): TGTGCCAGCAGCCCCGGGACAGGGGGCAATCAGCCCCAGCATTTT.

CDR3 sequence: CASSLAGVQSQETQYF. CDR3 DNA sequence: TGTGCCAGCAGTCTAGCCGGTGTACAGAGCCAAGAGACCCAGTACTTC. The chain carries TRBV28 and TRBJ2-5; tentatively, D is TRBD2 (5 bases). Trimming pared 5 bases from V and 1 base from J, leaving 17 bases between. Germline lookup yields CDR1 MDHEN and CDR2 SYDVKM. The CDR3 covers 16 residues.

A few counts support this clone. This chain uses TRBV30 with TRBJ2-7; tentative D call: TRBD2 (6 bases). Trimming removed 0 bases from V and 0 bases from J, with 12 bases in between. This CDR3 comprises 15 residues. The germline V gene has CDR1 GTSNPN and CDR2 SVGIG (reference sequence). CDR3 amino acids: CAWSVPAGSSYEQYF. The CDR3 DNA is TGTGCCTGGAGTGTACCAGCGGGTAGCTCCTACGAGCAGTACTTC.

The rearrangement joins TRBV9 to TRBJ2-4; possible D gene TRBD2, 6 bases. V lost 1 base to trimming and J lost 7 bases, with 21 bases between them. CDR3 length equals 17 residues. Germline CDR1 SGDLS, CDR2 YYNGEE. In DNA, the CDR3 is TGTGCCAGCAGCGTAACTTCAGTGGACTATCAGCTCAACATTCAGTACTTC. Translation: CASSVTSVDYQLNIQYF.

The chain combines TRBV19 with TRBJ2-1, with TRBD2 identical over 7 bases. Germline CDR1 and CDR2: LNHDA and SQIVND (reference sequence). Unmatched junction bases numbered 17, after V lost 6 bases and J lost 6 bases. The CDR3 totals 17 residues. CDR3 bases: TGTGCCAGTAGCTCCTCAGAGGCTAGCGGCCCCCTCAATGAGCAGTTCTTC. This translates into CASSSSEASGPLNEQFF.

This clone has a handful of counts. The chain employs TRBV10-1 and TRBJ2-5, with D unresolved. CDR3 length: 13 amino acids. Deletions cut 4 bases from V and 7 bases from J, with 13 bases between. Germline V gives CDR1 WNHNN, CDR2 SYGVQD (reference sequence). The CDR3 region is CASSASRLGTQYF. The CDR3 DNA is TGCGCCAGCAGTGCTTCTAGATTAGGGACCCAGTACTTC.

The genes are TRBV19 and TRBJ2-7, with TRBD1 as a possible D gene (5 bases). CDR3 length: 14 residues. V dropped 3 bases and J dropped 0 bases, with 9 bases sitting between them. Germline loops: CDR1 LNHDA, CDR2 SQIVND (reference sequence). The CDR3 DNA reads TGTGCCAGTAGTATCAGGGTGGGCTCCTACGAGCAGTACTTC. This encodes CASSIRVGSYEQYF.

This chain connects TRBV30 to TRBJ1-1, with TRBD1 identical over 8 bases. Looked up from germline, CDR1 is GTSNPN and CDR2 is SVGIG (reference sequence). The CDR3 contains 14 residues. V shed 1 base, J shed 5 bases, and the junction held 6 bases outside the gene matches. CDR3 coding DNA: TGTGCCTGGAGTGCCCAGGGGGCTAGGACTGAAGCTTTCTTT. Translated, it gives CAWSAQGARTEAFF.

The rearrangement joins TRBV7-9 to TRBJ1-1; D remains unclear. This CDR3 spans 14 amino acids. V was shortened by 1 base and J by 8 bases, with 14 bases between the two germline ends. The germline gives CDR1 SEHNR, CDR2 FQNEAQ (reference sequence). The CDR3 region is CASSLENGAREAFF. The CDR3 DNA follows: TGTGCCAGCAGCTTAGAAAATGGAGCACGAGAAGCTTTCTTT. The complete variable domain, with remaining parts taken from reference TRBV7-9 and TRBJ1-1, reads DTGVSQNPRHKITKRGQNVTFRCDPISEHNRLYWYRQTLGQGPEFLTYFQNEAQLEKSRLLSDRFSAERPKGSFSTLEIQRTEQGDSAMYLCASSLENGAREAFFGQGTRLTVV.

The V and J genes are TRBV6-6 and TRBJ1-4, with D perhaps matching TRBD1 (6 bases). V gave up 1 base and J gave up 4 bases, with 10 bases separating them. Germline assignment: CDR1 MNHNY and CDR2 SVGAGI (reference sequence). The length of the CDR3 is 15 residues. The chain's CDR3 is CASSYLDSRNEKLFF. Written as DNA, the CDR3 is TGTGCCAGCAGTTACTTGGACAGCCGTAATGAAAAACTGTTTTTT.

The genes are TRBV30 and TRBJ1-3; D is ambiguous. The CDR3 consists of 15 residues. Germline CDR1 is GTSNPN and CDR2 is SVGIG (reference sequence). V lost 4 bases to trimming and J lost 0 bases, with 13 bases between them. The CDR3 protein is CAWIPRLSSGNTIYF. In DNA, the CDR3 is TGTGCCTGGATTCCTAGACTGAGCTCTGGAAACACCATATATTTT. Supplemented by reference TRBV30 and TRBJ1-3, the full variable domain reads SQTIHQWPATLVQPVGSPLSLECTVEGTSNPNLYWYRQAAGRGLQLLFYSVGIGQISSEVPQNLSASRPQDRQFILSSKKLLLSDSGFYLCAWIPRLSSGNTIYFGEGSWLTVV.

The chain is built from TRBV7-2 and TRBJ1-5; no definite D call. V dropped 3 bases and J dropped 7 bases, with 10 bases sitting between them. The germline CDR1 and CDR2 sequences are SGHTA and FQGNSA. This CDR3 region has 13 residues. The CDR3: CASSLREGQPQHF. CDR3 bases: TGTGCCAGCAGCTTGCGGGAGGGACAGCCCCAGCATTTT.

This clone was seen a single time. The CDR3 DNA reads TGTGCCAGCGGGGACAGGGTTGGGGTTAACGAAAAACTGTTTTTT. Amino acids: CASGDRVGVNEKLFF. The chain combines TRBV11-2 with TRBJ1-4, with 9 bases aligning to TRBD1. The V segment lost 8 bases and the J segment 8 bases; nucleotides outside the gene matches: 12. CDR1 and CDR2 from the germline V gene are SGHAT and FQNNGV. There are 15 residues in the CDR3.

This chain uses TRBV9 with TRBJ2-1; TRBD2 matches at 10 bases. This CDR3 comprises 16 residues. Germline CDR1 and CDR2: SGDLS and YYNGEE. Trimming at V came to 3 bases and at J to 4 bases, leaving 7 bases not matched to a gene. This chain's CDR3 is CASSGAGLAAYNEQFF. CDR3 nucleotide sequence: TGTGCCAGCAGCGGAGCCGGACTAGCGGCTTACAATGAGCAGTTCTTC.

The V call is TRBV13, the J call TRBJ2-1; tentatively, D is TRBD1 (6 bases). The germline V gene has CDR1 PRHDT and CDR2 FYEKMQ (reference sequence). The CDR3 is 14 residues long. Trimming cost V 5 bases and J 2 bases, with 10 bases left between them. As DNA, the CDR3 is TGTGCCAGCAGCCCAGGACAGCCCTACAATGAGCAGTTCTTC. This sequence encodes CASSPGQPYNEQFF.

The chain couples TRBV28 to TRBJ1-6, with 8 bases identical to TRBD1. Germline V CDR1 and CDR2: MDHEN, SYDVKM. V lost 6 bases to trimming and J lost 9 bases; unmatched junction nucleotides: 7. CDR3 size: 14 residues. Here the CDR3 reads CASSPGQGSSPLHF. The CDR3, as DNA: TGTGCCAGCAGCCCTGGACAGGGAAGTTCACCCCTCCACTTT.

The chain carries TRBV27 and TRBJ1-1; 7 nucleotides line up with TRBD1. Unmatched junction bases numbered 4, after V lost 6 bases and J lost 0 bases. The CDR3 is 14 residues long. Germline V gene sequence: CDR1 MNHEY, CDR2 SMNVEV (reference sequence). In nucleotides, the CDR3 is TGTGCCAGCAGGCCGGGACAGATGAACACTGAAGCTTTCTTT. The encoded protein is CASRPGQMNTEAFF.

This sequence joins TRBV6-5 and TRBJ2-1, with TRBD1 identical over 7 bases. In germline, CDR1 is MNHEY, CDR2 SVGAGI. V shed 8 bases and J 3 bases; nucleotides not matched to a gene: 7. The CDR3 extends over 14 amino acids. The DNA of the CDR3 is TGTGCCAGCGGCGGACAGGTGAACTACAATGAGCAGTTCTTC. Protein sequence: CASGGQVNYNEQFF.

J is TRBJ2-1 and V is TRBV23-1; TRBD2 matches 7 bases. TRBV23-1 qualifies as an ORF whose function is uncertain. The CDR3 extends over 18 amino acids. With V trimmed by 2 bases and J by 5 bases, 15 bases remained unmatched. CDR3 DNA: TGCGCCAGCAGTCAAACTGACAACCCTAGCGGATCTCACAATGAGCAGTTCTTC. Translated: CASSQTDNPSGSHNEQFF.

This clone was counted between two and nine times. The chain links TRBV19 to TRBJ1-4; 7 bases line up with TRBD1. Germline V gives CDR1 LNHDA, CDR2 SQIVND (reference sequence). This CDR3 has 14 amino acids. Trimming removed 3 bases from V and 12 bases from J; junction bases left unmatched: 10. As DNA, the CDR3 is TGTGCCAGTAGTATGGCAGGGGGAACGAGGGAACTGTTTTTT. Protein: CASSMAGGTRELFF.